A selection of T cell receptor beta chains follows, all from one sample in a study of blood T cell repertoires in COVID-19. Assay used: immunoSEQ multiplex PCR; TCRdb lists only in-frame clones, some missing. The sample holds about 200,000 clones, roughly 84% seen once. What was sequenced was peripheral blood. The source is a man aged 50 or older with COVID-19, enrolled during active disease. The CDR3 runs from the conserved cysteine through the conserved F or W. D genes are given only for firm matches. A clone size is listed for some rows: how often the clone was seen (once, few, many), or a class if it is expanded.

CDR3 | DNA | J | V | D | size
CASSMGTSYEQYF | TGTGCCAGTAGTATGGGGACTAGCTACGAGCAGTACTTC | TRBJ2-7 | TRBV19 | TRBD2 | .
CASSFGLAGGPNEQFF | TGTGCCAGCAGCTTTGGACTAGCGGGAGGGCCGAATGAGCAGTTCTTC | TRBJ2-1 | TRBV7-9 | TRBD2 | .
CASSRDRDYQETQYF | TGTGCCAGTAGCCGGGACAGGGACTACCAAGAGACCCAGTACTTC | TRBJ2-5 | TRBV19 | TRBD1 | .
CASQDRLSSYEQYF | TGTGCCAGTCAAGACAGGCTGAGCTCCTACGAGCAGTACTTC | TRBJ2-7 | TRBV28 | . | .
CASSSDRGRAGTQYF | TGTGCCAGCAGCTCGGACAGGGGGCGAGCTGGGACGCAGTATTTT | TRBJ2-3 | TRBV7-3 | TRBD1 | .
CASDRNTDTQYF | TGTGCCAGCGACAGGAACACAGATACGCAGTATTTT | TRBJ2-3 | TRBV7-2 | . | .
CASRLAGPNEQFF | TGTGCCAGTCGACTAGCGGGACCCAATGAGCAGTTCTTC | TRBJ2-1 | TRBV12-3/TRBV12-4 | TRBD2 | once
CASSLGRGSYNEQFF | TGTGCCAGCAGCTTAGGCAGGGGGTCCTACAATGAGCAGTTCTTC | TRBJ2-1 | TRBV11-2 | TRBD1 | .
CASSALAGSSYEQYF | TGTGCCAGCAGCGCGCTAGCGGGTAGTAGTTACGAGCAGTACTTC | TRBJ2-7 | TRBV9 | TRBD2 | .
CASSQSSGGNQPQHF | TGTGCCAGCAGCCAATCCTCCGGTGGCAATCAGCCCCAGCATTTT | TRBJ1-5 | TRBV3-1/TRBV3-2 | . | .
CASSEGQGLSYEQYF | TGTGCCAGCAGTGAAGGCCAGGGGCTGTCCTACGAGCAGTACTTC | TRBJ2-7 | TRBV25-1 | . | .
CASGRDRGEKLFF | TGCGCCAGCGGCCGGGACAGGGGTGAAAAACTGTTTTTT | TRBJ1-4 | TRBV5-1 | TRBD1 | .
CASSPGREETQYF | TGTGCCAGCTCACCAGGCAGGGAAGAGACCCAGTACTTC | TRBJ2-5 | TRBV18 | . | .
CASSEAASGGLSGANVLTF | TGTGCCAGCAGTGAAGCAGCCAGCGGGGGCCTCTCTGGGGCCAACGTCCTGACTTTC | TRBJ2-6 | TRBV2 | TRBD2 | .
CASNQGTNSGNTIYF | TGTGCCAGCAACCAAGGTACTAACTCTGGAAACACCATATATTTT | TRBJ1-3 | TRBV9 | . | .
CATSLAANTGELFF | TGTGCCACTTCACTAGCGGCGAACACCGGGGAGCTGTTTTTT | TRBJ2-2 | TRBV10-3 | TRBD2 | .
CASGKTSGGGYEQYF | TGTGCCAGCGGCAAGACTAGCGGGGGGGGCTACGAGCAGTACTTC | TRBJ2-7 | TRBV6-5 | TRBD2 | .
CASSLVGDSPLHF | TGTGCCAGCAGCTTAGTTGGAGATTCACCCCTCCACTTT | TRBJ1-6 | TRBV11-3 | . | .
CASSFNSETGPQHF | TGTGCCAGCAGTTTTAACAGCGAGACAGGGCCCCAGCATTTT | TRBJ1-5 | TRBV25-1 | . | .
CASSLGEGLPYEQYF | TGTGCCAGCAGCTTAGGGGAGGGCCTACCCTACGAGCAGTACTTC | TRBJ2-7 | TRBV7-6 | TRBD2 | once
CASSPPRTGSGELFF | TGTGCCAGCTCACCACCAAGGACAGGGTCCGGGGAGCTGTTTTTT | TRBJ2-2 | TRBV18 | TRBD1 | .
CASSIPGQGSYEQYF | TGTGCCAGTAGTATACCCGGACAGGGATCCTACGAGCAGTACTTC | TRBJ2-7 | TRBV19 | TRBD1 | .
CASGRDYRRGETQYF | TGTGCCAGCGGGAGGGACTACCGGCGGGGGGAGACCCAGTACTTC | TRBJ2-5 | TRBV28 | TRBD2 | once
CASRDSLRTDTQYF | TGTGCCAGCAGGGACAGTCTTCGGACAGATACGCAGTATTTT | TRBJ2-3 | TRBV25-1 | . | .
CAARGGTRANEQFF | TGTGCCGCCCGGGGAGGTACTAGGGCTAATGAGCAGTTCTTC | TRBJ2-1 | TRBV10-3 | . | .
CASIPQTYEQYF | TGTGCCAGCATTCCGCAGACCTACGAGCAGTACTTC | TRBJ2-7 | TRBV2 | . | .
CASSQDGPPSYNSPLHF | TGCGCCAGCAGCCAAGATGGGCCCCCGTCCTATAATTCACCCCTCCACTTT | TRBJ1-6 | TRBV4-1 | . | .
CASTYSGTGVPNTGELFF | TGTGCCAGCACTTATTCCGGGACAGGCGTACCGAACACCGGGGAGCTGTTTTTT | TRBJ2-2 | TRBV9 | TRBD1 | .
CASEPGQKAKNIQYF | TGTGCCAGTGAACCGGGACAGAAAGCCAAAAACATTCAGTACTTC | TRBJ2-4 | TRBV19 | TRBD1 | .
CASSSGRGGGTDTQYF | TGTGCCAGCAGTTCTGGGCGGGGGGGAGGTACAGATACGCAGTATTTT | TRBJ2-3 | TRBV6-2/TRBV6-3 | TRBD2 | .
CASSYPGSYNEQFF | TGTGCCAGCAGCTATCCAGGCTCCTACAATGAGCAGTTCTTC | TRBJ2-1 | TRBV7-9 | . | .
CASSERAGGATEQYF | TGCGCCAGCAGCGAGAGGGCCGGGGGGGCCACCGAGCAGTACTTC | TRBJ2-7 | TRBV5-1 | TRBD2 | few
CAWSVAGGRTQYF | TGTGCCTGGAGTGTTGCGGGAGGGCGTACGCAGTATTTT | TRBJ2-3 | TRBV30 | TRBD2 | .
CATRVAYNEQFF | TGTGCCACCCGGGTCGCCTACAATGAGCAGTTCTTC | TRBJ2-1 | TRBV6-5 | . | .
CASRRLPGELFF | TGTGCCAGCAGACGACTTCCCGGGGAGCTGTTTTTT | TRBJ2-2 | TRBV12-3/TRBV12-4 | . | .
CASSVGQGHQFF | TGTGCCAGCAGCGTTGGACAGGGGCACCAGTTCTTC | TRBJ2-1 | TRBV7-2 | TRBD1 | .